This T cell receptor (beta chain) was sequenced during a study of control samples from healthy donors and cancer patients. Here immunoSEQ multiplex PCR was the method, and the copy in TCRdb shows in-frame clones only, minus some. The table records approximately 7,000 clones, under 90% of them present only once. CDR1 and CDR2 (germline): LNHDA, SQIVND (reference sequence). Deletions cut 1 base from V and 7 bases from J, with 4 bases between. The CDR3 has 11 residues. This TCR derives from a man aged 65-85 years with lung cancer. The sample taken for sequencing was PBMCs. The chain joins TRBV19 to TRBJ2-5; D unclear. The CDR3 DNA is TGTGCCAGTAGTATAGGTGGGACCCAGTACTTC. Encoded protein: CASSIGGTQYF.